This entry lists 8 T cell receptor beta chains sequenced from one sample in a study of blood T cell repertoires in COVID-19. Here immunoSEQ multiplex PCR was the method, and the copy in TCRdb shows in-frame clones only, minus some. The data contain under 150,000 clones, approximately 81% of them singletons. What was sequenced was peripheral blood. These receptors came from a woman aged 55-69 years with active or convalescent COVID-19.

CDR3 bases: TGTGCCAGCAGTTTCCGACTAGCGGGAGCGGCAAACATTCAGTACTTC. Translated, it gives CASSFRLAGAANIQYF. The genes are TRBV28 and TRBJ2-4, with 12 nucleotides matching TRBD2. The CDR3 contains 16 residues. Germline lookup yields CDR1 MDHEN and CDR2 SYDVKM. V trimming: 3 bases; J trimming: 6 bases; junction bases outside the gene matches: 6.

This clone showed up just a few times. The chain couples TRBV6-1 to TRBJ2-6, with D tentatively TRBD2 (6 bases). V was shortened by 2 bases and J by 0 bases, with 14 bases between the two germline ends. The CDR3 runs to 18 residues. The germline V gene encodes CDR1 MNHNS and CDR2 SASEGT. The CDR3 DNA follows: TGTGCCAGCAGTGAAAACGGGGGTAGGGACTCTGGGGCCAACGTCCTGACTTTC. Translation gives CASSENGGRDSGANVLTF.

The J gene is TRBJ2-1, the V gene TRBV6-4; 12 bases align to TRBD2. The CDR3 is 16 amino acids. Germline V gene lookup returns CDR1 MRHNA and CDR2 SNTAGT. The V segment lost 1 base and the J segment 4 bases; nucleotides outside the gene matches: 2. This chain's CDR3 is CASSDFGTSGYNEQFF. The CDR3 DNA sequence: TGTGCCAGCAGTGACTTCGGGACTAGCGGGTACAATGAGCAGTTCTTC.

This sequence joins TRBV28 and TRBJ1-2, with D tentatively TRBD1 (5 bases). The V gene lost 6 bases and the J gene lost 4 bases, with 18 bases spanning the gap. Looked up from germline, CDR1 is MDHEN and CDR2 is SYDVKM. The CDR3 has 15 amino acids. The CDR3 nucleotides are TGTGCCAGCAGCCTACCGGGGGTAGGAAGCTATGGCTACACCTTC. Residues: CASSLPGVGSYGYTF.

V usage is TRBV4-2 and J usage is TRBJ2-2; 7 positions agree with TRBD2. CDR1 and CDR2 (germline): LGHNA, YNFKEQ. Unmatched junction bases numbered 0, after V lost 0 bases and J lost 5 bases. The CDR3 is 14 amino acids. The CDR3 DNA reads as TGTGCCAGCAGCCAAGACGGGGGGACCGGGGAGCTGTTTTTT. It yields the protein CASSQDGGTGELFF.

The chain couples TRBV5-6 to TRBJ1-4, with D unclear. Germline assignment: CDR1 SGHDT and CDR2 YYEEEE. There are 16 residues in the CDR3. Trimming took 1 base from V and 0 from J, leaving 10 bases between them. DNA of the CDR3: TGTGCCAGCAGCTTGAGTCCCGGTGCAACTAATGAAAAACTGTTTTTT. Its protein is CASSLSPGATNEKLFF.

The V call is TRBV9, the J call TRBJ1-3; D possibly corresponds to TRBD1 (6 bases). This CDR3 is built from 18 residues. Germline-derived CDR1 and CDR2 are SGDLS and YYNGEE. V was pared by 1 base and J by 0 bases, with 17 bases between. The DNA of the CDR3 is TGTGCCAGCAGCGTAAGTCCGGGACACGTAATCTCTGGAAACACCATATATTTT. It yields the protein CASSVSPGHVISGNTIYF.

The chain combines TRBV24-1 with TRBJ2-2, with 8 nucleotides matching TRBD1. The V gene's germline CDR1 is KGHDR and CDR2 SFDVKD. After removal of 7 bases from V and 7 bases from J, the junction contained 7 bases not matched to a gene. The CDR3 is 14 amino acids. CDR3 DNA sequence: TGTGCCACCAGGGACAGGGACGATAACGGGGAGCTGTTTTTT. This sequence encodes CATRDRDDNGELFF.